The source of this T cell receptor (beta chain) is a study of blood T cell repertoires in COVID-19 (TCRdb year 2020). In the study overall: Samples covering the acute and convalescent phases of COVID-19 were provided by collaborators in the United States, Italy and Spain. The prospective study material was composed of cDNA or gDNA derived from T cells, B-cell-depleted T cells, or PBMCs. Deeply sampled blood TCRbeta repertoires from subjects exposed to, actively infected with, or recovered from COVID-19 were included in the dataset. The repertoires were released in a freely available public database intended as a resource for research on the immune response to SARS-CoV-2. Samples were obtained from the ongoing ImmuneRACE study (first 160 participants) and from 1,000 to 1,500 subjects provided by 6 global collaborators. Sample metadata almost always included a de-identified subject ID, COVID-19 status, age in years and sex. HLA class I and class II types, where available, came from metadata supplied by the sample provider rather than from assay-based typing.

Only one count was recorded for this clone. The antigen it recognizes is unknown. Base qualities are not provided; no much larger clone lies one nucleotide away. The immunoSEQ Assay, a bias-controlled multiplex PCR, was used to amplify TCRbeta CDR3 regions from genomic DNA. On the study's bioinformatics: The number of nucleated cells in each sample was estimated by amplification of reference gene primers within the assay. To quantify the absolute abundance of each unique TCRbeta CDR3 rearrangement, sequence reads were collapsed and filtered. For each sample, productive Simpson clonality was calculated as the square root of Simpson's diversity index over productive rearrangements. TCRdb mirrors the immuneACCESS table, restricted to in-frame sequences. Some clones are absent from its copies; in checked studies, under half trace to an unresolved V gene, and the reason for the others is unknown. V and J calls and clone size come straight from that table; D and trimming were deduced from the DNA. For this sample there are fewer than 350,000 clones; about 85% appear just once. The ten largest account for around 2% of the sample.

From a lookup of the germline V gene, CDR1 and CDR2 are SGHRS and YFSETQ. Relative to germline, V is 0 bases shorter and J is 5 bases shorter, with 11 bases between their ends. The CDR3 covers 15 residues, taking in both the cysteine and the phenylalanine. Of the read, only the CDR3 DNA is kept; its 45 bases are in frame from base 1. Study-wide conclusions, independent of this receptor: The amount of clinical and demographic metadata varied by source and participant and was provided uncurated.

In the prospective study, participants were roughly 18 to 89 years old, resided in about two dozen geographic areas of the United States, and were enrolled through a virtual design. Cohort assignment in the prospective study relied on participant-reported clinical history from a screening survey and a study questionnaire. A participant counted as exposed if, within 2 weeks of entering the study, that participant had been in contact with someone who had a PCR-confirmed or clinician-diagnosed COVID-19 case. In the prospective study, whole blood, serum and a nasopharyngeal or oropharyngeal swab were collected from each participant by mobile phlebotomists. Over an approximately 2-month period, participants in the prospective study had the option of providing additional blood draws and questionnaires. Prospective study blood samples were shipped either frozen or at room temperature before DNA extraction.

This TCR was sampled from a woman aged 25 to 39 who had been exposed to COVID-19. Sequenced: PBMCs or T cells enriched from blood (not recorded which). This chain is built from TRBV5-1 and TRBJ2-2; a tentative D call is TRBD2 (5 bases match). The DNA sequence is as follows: TGCGCCAGCAGCTTGGAGGGAGAGGCGACCGGGGAGCTGTTTTTT. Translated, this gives CASSLEGEATGELFF.